Below, 21 T cell receptor beta chains from the same sample are listed, as sequenced in a study of CD8+ T cells in alopecia areata. Treatment meaning: oral pan-JAK inhibitor, 5-10 mg twice daily. Extraction of RNA preceded its reverse transcription into cDNA, which served as the sequencing template. Some clones are missing from TCRdb's copy, which holds only in-frame ones; the method was immunoSEQ multiplex PCR. Of about 210,000 clones listed, over 60% are singletons. Sequencing used CD4+ T cells sorted from blood, obtained between weeks 43 and 45, from a patient treated with tofacitinib. Receptor source: a human donor with alopecia areata.

The chain has TRBV10-3 and TRBJ1-5, with TRBD1 matching over 7 bases. V was clipped by 7 bases and J by 3 bases; unmatched bases: 3. The CDR3 is 13 residues long. The germline V gene encodes CDR1 ENHRY and CDR2 SYGVKD. CDR3 protein: CAITDRVNQPQHF. CDR3 bases: TGTGCCATCACTGACAGGGTCAATCAGCCCCAGCATTTT.

This clone was seen ten or more times. This rearrangement joins TRBV4-3 to TRBJ2-1; D is ambiguous. Looked up from germline, CDR1 is LGHNA and CDR2 is YSLEER. The V and J ends lost 0 bases and 0 bases respectively, with 12 bases between them. The CDR3 has 17 residues. The chain's CDR3 is CASSQDKALYSYNEQFF. DNA of the CDR3: TGCGCCAGCAGCCAAGATAAAGCGCTCTACTCCTACAATGAGCAGTTCTTC.

The gene calls are TRBV19 and TRBJ2-4; 7 bases map to TRBD1. The trim removed 3 bases at V and 3 bases at J, leaving 8 bases unmatched. CDR1 LNHDA and CDR2 SQIVND come from the germline V gene (reference sequence). The CDR3 contains 16 residues. The CDR3 loop is CASSIIGSGGKNIQYF. CDR3 nucleotide sequence: TGTGCCAGTAGTATTATTGGGTCAGGGGGCAAAAACATTCAGTACTTC.

This rearrangement joins TRBV7-3 to TRBJ2-1; D is undetermined. CDR3 length: 12 residues. Germline lookup yields CDR1 SGHTA and CDR2 FQGTGA. V was shortened by 0 bases and J by 9 bases, with 6 bases between the two germline ends. This CDR3 is CASSLTGSEQFF. CDR3 sequence (DNA): TGTGCCAGCAGCTTAACAGGAAGTGAGCAGTTCTTC.

The V gene is TRBV30, the J gene TRBJ1-2; 10 bases match TRBD1. In germline, CDR1 is GTSNPN, CDR2 SVGIG (reference sequence). J gave up 6 bases and V 5 bases, and 12 bases lay outside the gene matches. This CDR3 has 15 amino acids. The CDR3 nucleotides read TGTGCCTGGTATCACAATACCGGGACAGGGGATGGCTACACCTTC. This sequence encodes CAWYHNTGTGDGYTF.

The chain uses TRBV28 and TRBJ1-1, with 8 nucleotides matching TRBD1. The germline V gene has CDR1 MDHEN and CDR2 SYDVKM. Unmatched junction bases numbered 2, after V lost 5 bases and J lost 0 bases. The CDR3 consists of 14 residues. CDR3 sequence: CASSLQGVNTEAFF. CDR3 DNA: TGTGCCAGCAGTCTACAGGGGGTGAACACTGAAGCTTTCTTT.

The CDR3 nucleotides read TGCGCCAGCAGCTACGTGACAGCGAACACCGGGGAGCTGTTTTTT. Protein: CASSYVTANTGELFF. The chain is built from TRBV5-1 and TRBJ2-2, with D perhaps matching TRBD1 (5 bases). CDR3 length equals 15 residues. CDR1 and CDR2 from the germline V gene are SGHRS and YFSETQ. Trimming left V 3 bases short and J 0 bases short, with 9 bases between.

The chain carries TRBV4-3 and TRBJ1-2; no clear D. The germline V and J ends were trimmed by 0 bases and 2 bases, with 7 bases remaining between them. The CDR3 has 14 amino acids. Germline lookup yields CDR1 LGHNA and CDR2 YSLEER. The CDR3 DNA reads TGCGCCAGCAGCCAAGATGGGGAGAACTATGGCTACACCTTC. Encoded protein: CASSQDGENYGYTF.

This sequence joins TRBV29-1 and TRBJ1-3, with TRBD1 identical over 7 bases. Germline loops: CDR1 SQVTM, CDR2 ANQGSEA. CDR3 length: 15 residues. V was pared by 3 bases and J by 0 bases, with 5 bases of the junction left unmatched. The DNA of the CDR3 is TGCAGCGTTGAGGACAGGAGAAACTCTGGAAACACCATATATTTT. It codes for CSVEDRRNSGNTIYF.

DNA of the CDR3: TGCAGCGTCGCGACAGGGATATCTGAAGCTTTCTTT. This codes for CSVATGISEAFF. This rearrangement joins TRBV29-1 to TRBJ1-1; 7 nucleotides agree with TRBD1. Germline V gene data show CDR1 as SQVTM and CDR2 as ANQGSEA. The ends lost 6 bases at V and 6 bases at J; junction bases unmatched: 7. The CDR3 length is 12 residues.

The V gene is TRBV15, the J gene TRBJ2-1; D is uncertain. V shed 1 base and J shed 5 bases, with 9 bases lying between them. Per the germline V gene, CDR1 is LNHNV and CDR2 is YYDKDF (reference sequence). The CDR3 is made up of 14 amino acids. Here the CDR3 reads CATSRAGPNNEQFF. Written as DNA, the CDR3 is TGTGCCACCAGCAGAGCAGGACCCAACAATGAGCAGTTCTTC.

The CDR3: CSARAIGVAFF. The CDR3 DNA is TGCAGTGCTAGAGCGATAGGGGTGGCTTTCTTT. V is TRBV20-1 and J is TRBJ1-1, with D possibly TRBD1 on 5 matching bases. Trimming took off 1 base at V and 11 bases at J, with 11 bases between the two ends. Germline assignment: CDR1 DFQATT and CDR2 SNEGSKA (reference sequence). The CDR3 spans 11 residues.

The chain joins TRBV29-1 to TRBJ1-2; the D is unclear. The CDR3 runs 13 residues. The germline CDR1 and CDR2 sequences are SQVTM and ANQGSEA. Deletions cut 0 bases from V and 5 bases from J, with 10 bases between. The CDR3 region is CSVEDLTGYGYTF. CDR3 sequence (DNA): TGCAGCGTTGAAGATCTTACCGGATATGGCTACACCTTC. Drawing the rest from reference TRBV29-1 and TRBJ1-2, the complete variable domain is SAVISQKPSRDICQRGTSLTIQCQVDSQVTMMFWYRQQPGQSLTLIATANQGSEATYESGFVIDKFPISRPNLTFSTLTVSNMSPEDSSIYLCSVEDLTGYGYTFGSGTRLTVV.

This clone has only one observation. This CDR3 reads CSVEEGGDSPQHF. The CDR3 DNA reads as TGCAGCGTTGAAGAAGGGGGAGATTCGCCCCAGCATTTT. This chain joins TRBV29-1 and TRBJ1-5, with TRBD1 as a possible D gene (6 bases). This CDR3 is 13 amino acids long. Trimming stripped 0 bases from V and 9 bases from J, with 12 bases between. The germline CDR1 and CDR2 sequences are SQVTM and ANQGSEA.

This chain joins TRBV30 and TRBJ1-1; D remains ambiguous. V lost 0 bases and J 3 bases, leaving 5 bases between the germline ends. The CDR3 sequence is 12 residues long. Germline CDR1 is GTSNPN and CDR2 is SVGIG (reference sequence). This chain's CDR3 is CAWSVQDTEAFF. CDR3 DNA sequence: TGTGCCTGGAGTGTACAAGACACTGAAGCTTTCTTT.

The J gene is TRBJ1-6, the V gene TRBV5-6, with 7 bases fitting TRBD1. Per germline, CDR1 SGHDT and CDR2 YYEEEE. Unmatched junction bases numbered 7, after V lost 0 bases and J lost 7 bases. The CDR3 has 16 residues. CDR3 in amino acids: CASSLVPGQSNSPLHF. The CDR3 nucleotides are TGTGCCAGCAGCTTGGTTCCGGGACAGAGCAATTCACCCCTCCACTTT.

As to this clone: In the same sample, other DNA sequences code for this CDR3. The genes are TRBV10-3 and TRBJ2-2; 8 bases align to TRBD1. The CDR3 sequence is 14 residues long. CDR1 is ENHRY, CDR2 SYGVKD, per germline. Trimming cost V 6 bases and J 2 bases; bases outside gene matches: 2. CDR3 DNA: TGTGCCATCAGCGGACAGGGTAACACCGGGGAGCTGTTTTTT. Protein sequence: CAISGQGNTGELFF.

The sample holds a few counts of this clone. This chain joins TRBV29-1 and TRBJ2-3; no definite D call. Germline CDR1 reads SQVTM; CDR2 reads ANQGSEA. The CDR3 contains 13 residues. Trimming left V 4 bases short and J 2 bases short, with 10 bases between. CDR3 in DNA: TGCAGCGTTGGTACTACCTTCACAGATACGCAGTATTTT. This sequence encodes CSVGTTFTDTQYF.

The CDR3 protein is CASSLSGTNEKLFF. In DNA form, the CDR3 reads TGCGCCAGCAGCCTTTCCGGGACGAATGAAAAACTGTTTTTT. The chain has TRBV4-1 and TRBJ1-4, with D possibly TRBD1 on 5 matching bases. V lost 4 bases, J lost 5 bases, and 11 bases lay in between. Germline V CDR1 and CDR2: MGHRA, YSYEKL. The CDR3 contains 14 residues.

In its sample, this clone was seen once. The chain is built from TRBV5-5 and TRBJ1-5; 7 positions match TRBD1. This CDR3 contains 15 residues. The germline gives CDR1 SGHKS, CDR2 YYEKEE (reference sequence). Germline trimming cut 3 bases from V and 4 bases from J; bases unmatched to any gene: 7. The CDR3 here is CASSYADRANQPQHF. CDR3 bases: TGTGCCAGCAGCTACGCCGACAGGGCAAATCAGCCCCAGCATTTT.

The J gene is TRBJ2-2, the V gene TRBV5-1; 7 bases map to TRBD1. This CDR3 has 15 amino acids. Per the germline V gene, CDR1 is SGHRS and CDR2 is YFSETQ. V was pared by 0 bases and J by 7 bases, with 6 bases of the junction left unmatched. The chain's CDR3 is CASSLEGAGFGELFF. The CDR3 coding sequence is TGCGCCAGCAGCTTGGAGGGGGCCGGGTTCGGGGAGCTGTTTTTT.